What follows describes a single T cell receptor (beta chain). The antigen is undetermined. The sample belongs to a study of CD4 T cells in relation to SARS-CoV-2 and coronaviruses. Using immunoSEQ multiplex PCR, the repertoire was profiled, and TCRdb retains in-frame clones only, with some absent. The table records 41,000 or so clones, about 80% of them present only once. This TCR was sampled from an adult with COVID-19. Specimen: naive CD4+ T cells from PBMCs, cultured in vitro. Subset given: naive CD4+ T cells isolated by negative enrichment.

In DNA, the CDR3 is TGCGCCAGCAGCCAAGTTCCTAGCGGCTCCTACGAGCAGTACTTC. Protein product: CASSQVPSGSYEQYF. This chain uses TRBV4-1 with TRBJ2-7; 7 bases are shared with TRBD2. Germline V gene lookup returns CDR1 MGHRA and CDR2 YSYEKL. V was pared by 1 base and J by 0 bases, with 3 bases of the junction left unmatched. The CDR3 has 15 amino acids.